This T cell receptor (beta chain) was identified in a study of T cell clones after liver transplantation. Whole-study context: A pre-transplant mixed lymphocyte reaction with TCRbeta sequencing defined graft-donor-reactive clones followed in post-transplant blood. Study-wide results and caveats: Small, mixed patient groups and varying post-transplant times limit these conclusions. Rather than being deleted, graft donor-reactive T cells may have moved into the graft.

TCRdb's table, derived via immunoSEQ multiplex PCR, lists solely in-frame clones and lacks some. The data show roughly 100,000 clones, with about 86% seen just once and about 2.6% held by the top ten. To note about this clone: Its specificity is unknown.

Germline CDR1 SGDLS, CDR2 YYNGEE. V was clipped by 4 bases and J by 5 bases, with 22 bases between them. The CDR3 spans 17 residues. The specimen was CD4+ T cells from blood, collected approximately 50 months after liver transplant. The receptor was isolated from a human patient who received a liver transplant. Some T cells may originate from the graft donor. The chain joins TRBV9 to TRBJ1-3; perhaps TRBD1 as D (5 bases). This CDR3 reads CASSPDARGGVRNTIYF. In DNA, the CDR3 is TGTGCCAGCAGCCCAGACGCGCGTGGGGGGGTCCGAAACACCATATATTTT.